The 27 T cell receptor beta chains reported below all come from one sample, sequenced in a study of shared clonotypes between healthy human individuals (dated by TCRdb to 2018 to 2020). CD8 naive samples were obtained by positive selection for CCR7 among CD45RO-negative cells, yielding a CD45RA+CCR7+ population from which TemRA cells were excluded. Preparation of the library involved the immunoSEQ multiplex PCR assay. TCRdb provides this immuneACCESS table in a form limited to in-frame rearrangements. Some clones are lacking; in checked studies, under half of them reflect an unresolved V gene, and why the rest are absent is not known. Counted in this sample were some 2.1 million clones; over 85% of them appeared once. Of the sample, 1.5% to 2% is held by the ten largest clones. Sequenced: naive CD8+ T cells from PBMCs. The sample's cell subset or site label is to be understood as: CD45RA+CCR7+. Receptors were obtained from a young man in good health. Some clones in this sample may be carry-over from other donors' samples.

This chain joins TRBV12-5 and TRBJ2-3; D is unclear. Germline V gene sequence: CDR1 LGHNT, CDR2 FRNRAP. There are 15 residues in the CDR3. The ends were cut back, 4 bases at V and 0 bases at J, with 11 bases in the middle. CDR3 amino acids: CASGSLTDSTDTQYF. As DNA, the CDR3 is TGTGCTAGTGGTTCCTTGACGGATAGCACAGATACGCAGTATTTT.

This clone was recorded once. This chain links TRBV9 with TRBJ1-1, with TRBD1 identical over 7 bases. The CDR3 has 14 residues. Unmatched junction bases numbered 6, after V lost 2 bases and J lost 5 bases. CDR1 and CDR2 (germline): SGDLS, YYNGEE. CDR3 in DNA: TGTGCCAGCAGCGTCAGGGGGGTAGGGACTGAAGCTTTCTTT. Translating gives CASSVRGVGTEAFF.

V gene TRBV5-6 combines with J gene TRBJ2-1; 9 positions agree with TRBD2. The CDR3 extends over 16 amino acids. The V segment lost 4 bases and the J segment 6 bases; nucleotides outside the gene matches: 11. Germline values: CDR1 SGHDT, CDR2 YYEEEE. The DNA for the CDR3 is TGTGCCAGCAGCAGATTAGCGGGAGAAACCTTCAATGAGCAGTTCTTC. The encoded protein is CASSRLAGETFNEQFF.

In this sample, this clone turned up once. The chain recombines TRBV10-3 with TRBJ1-1, with a weak D call TRBD1 (6 bases). This CDR3 contains 15 residues. The V end lost 2 bases, the J end lost 6 bases, and 16 bases lay between the germline ends. Germline loops: CDR1 ENHRY, CDR2 SYGVKD. CDR3 in DNA: TGTGCCATCAGTGAGGCGGATGCAGGGGCGTCTGAAGCTTTCTTT. Its protein is CAISEADAGASEAFF.

For this clone: Relative to the germline gene, one junction end is altered; a read error may explain this. The V gene is TRBV11-2, the J gene TRBJ2-7; the D call may be TRBD1 or TRBD2 (5 bases each). CDR1 is SGHAT and CDR2 is FQNNGV in the germline V gene. CDR3 size: 12 residues. CDR3 protein: CASSLDWDLLSF. CDR3 in DNA: TGTGCCAGCAGCTTAGACTGGGACCTATTGTCCTTC.

The chain joins TRBV7-9 to TRBJ1-1; no definite D call. This CDR3 has 15 residues. Germline V gene data show CDR1 as SEHNR and CDR2 as FQNEAQ (reference sequence). Trimming shortened V by 6 bases and J by 2 bases, and 16 bases separated the two germline ends. The CDR3 DNA follows: TGTGCCAGCAGTTTTTACAGTGTACCCAACACTGAAGCTTTCTTT. Translation: CASSFYSVPNTEAFF.

This chain links TRBV7-9 with TRBJ1-6; a weak D match, TRBD1 (5 bases). V was shortened by 5 bases and J by 11 bases, with 16 bases between the two germline ends. The length of the CDR3 is 14 residues. CDR1 and CDR2 from the germline V gene are SEHNR and FQNEAQ (reference sequence). In nucleotides, the CDR3 is TGTGCCAGCAGCCACGTGGGCGGGGGAACACCCCTCCACTTT. This codes for CASSHVGGGTPLHF.

The chain is built from TRBV19 and TRBJ2-7, with 9 bases fitting TRBD2. CDR1 LNHDA and CDR2 SQIVND come from the germline V gene (reference sequence). V lost 5 bases to trimming and J lost 1 base; unmatched junction nucleotides: 6. This CDR3 region has 15 residues. The CDR3 DNA is TGTGCCAGTAGTCCCCTCAGCGGGGGGTCCTACGAGCAGTACTTC. It is translated as CASSPLSGGSYEQYF.

J is TRBJ2-1 and V is TRBV19; D is perhaps TRBD2 (6 bases). V was shortened by 9 bases and J by 0 bases, with 15 bases between the two germline ends. The CDR3 spans 15 residues. Germline-derived CDR1 and CDR2 are LNHDA and SQIVND (reference sequence). The chain's CDR3 is CASGREYGSYNEQFF. In DNA, the CDR3 is TGTGCCAGCGGGCGGGAATACGGCTCCTACAATGAGCAGTTCTTC.

The chain is built from TRBV5-8 and TRBJ2-3, with D perhaps TRBD2 (6 bases). The germline CDR1 and CDR2 sequences are SGHTS and YDEGEE. CDR3 length: 18 amino acids. Trimming removed 4 bases at V and 7 bases at J, with 28 bases between. The CDR3 sequence: CASSPSGEREGVLNTQYF. The CDR3 DNA reads as TGTGCCAGCAGCCCTTCGGGGGAAAGAGAAGGGGTATTGAATACGCAGTATTTT.

The chain uses TRBV9 and TRBJ2-6; D not certain. The CDR3 consists of 16 residues. The germline CDR1 and CDR2 sequences are SGDLS and YYNGEE. The ends were cut back, 1 base at V and 0 bases at J, with 8 bases in the middle. CDR3 DNA sequence: TGTGCCAGCAGCGTACGGGCCCTCTCTGGGGCCAACGTCCTGACTTTC. It encodes CASSVRALSGANVLTF.

The rearrangement uses TRBV15 and TRBJ2-1; D is possibly TRBD2 (6 bases). With 0 bases removed from V and 8 bases from J, the gap between germline ends came to 20 bases. The CDR3 has 17 residues. Germline CDR1 is LNHNV and CDR2 is YYDKDF (reference sequence). The CDR3 region is CATSRDLQAEGVYEQFF. CDR3 sequence (DNA): TGTGCCACCAGCAGAGATTTACAAGCGGAGGGCGTCTATGAGCAGTTCTTC.

About this clone: Other DNA sequences in the sample encode the same CDR3. The chain carries TRBV29-1 and TRBJ2-7; D remains ambiguous. Looked up from germline, CDR1 is SQVTM and CDR2 is ANQGSEA. V lost 3 bases and J 0 bases, leaving 9 bases between the germline ends. There are 13 residues in the CDR3. CDR3: CSVEGLSSYEQYF. The CDR3 DNA reads as TGCAGCGTTGAGGGTCTCAGCTCCTACGAGCAGTACTTC.

The chain is built from TRBV19 and TRBJ2-1; D is unclear. The CDR3 is 15 residues long. The germline V and J ends were trimmed by 6 bases and 2 bases, with 14 bases remaining between them. Germline CDR1 LNHDA, CDR2 SQIVND (reference sequence). CDR3 in amino acids: CASRAARWAYNEQFF. CDR3 nucleotide sequence: TGTGCCAGTAGGGCGGCTAGGTGGGCCTACAATGAGCAGTTCTTC. The whole variable domain, remainder taken from reference TRBV19 and TRBJ2-1, is DGGITQSPKYLFRKEGQNVTLSCEQNLNHDAMYWYRQDPGQGLRLIYYSQIVNDFQKGDIAEGYSVSREKKESFPLTVTSAQKNPTAFYLCASRAARWAYNEQFFGPGTRLTVL.

The rearrangement joins TRBV18 to TRBJ2-5; D may be TRBD2 (6 bases). Germline CDR1 and CDR2: KGHSH and LQKENI. This CDR3 region has 16 residues. V gave up 4 bases and J gave up 5 bases, with 20 bases separating them. The CDR3 loop is CASSRERASVIETQYF. CDR3 coding DNA: TGTGCCAGCTCACGCGAACGAGCTAGCGTGATCGAGACCCAGTACTTC.

The CDR3 bases are TGCGCCAGCAGGATCGGGTTAGGGTTACCCGCTGAGCAGTTCTTC. Protein product: CASRIGLGLPAEQFF. The chain employs TRBV10-2 and TRBJ2-1; the D is unclear. Germline assignment: CDR1 WSHSY and CDR2 SAAADI. Trimming took 6 bases from V and 9 from J, leaving 21 bases between them. The CDR3 length is 15 residues.

The chain carries TRBV23-1 and TRBJ2-3; no firm D call. TRBV23-1 is given ORF status, its function remaining uncertain. V was pared by 8 bases and J by 2 bases, with 23 bases between. The CDR3 runs to 17 residues. The CDR3 loop reads CASAPNTGFSDTDTQYF. CDR3 sequence (DNA): TGCGCCAGCGCCCCTAACACTGGTTTTTCAGACACAGATACGCAGTATTTT.

The rearrangement uses TRBV5-1 and TRBJ2-3, with 9 bases identical to TRBD2. CDR1 and CDR2 (germline): SGHRS, YFSETQ. V lost 4 bases to trimming and J lost 4 bases; unmatched junction nucleotides: 13. This CDR3 has 17 residues. CDR3 protein: CASSPDLSGSNPDTQYF. The CDR3 DNA is TGCGCCAGCAGCCCGGACCTTAGCGGGAGCAACCCAGATACGCAGTATTTT. The full variable domain, with the rest looked up from reference TRBV5-1 and TRBJ2-3, is KAGVTQTPRYLIKTRGQQVTLSCSPISGHRSVSWYQQTPGQGLQFLFEYFSETQRNKGNFPGRFSGRQFSNSRSEMNVSTLELGDSALYLCASSPDLSGSNPDTQYFGPGTRLTVL.

The chain is built from TRBV7-8 and TRBJ2-3, with 13 bases identical to TRBD2. The CDR3 extends over 15 amino acids. V shed 5 bases and J 2 bases; nucleotides not matched to a gene: 1. Germline V CDR1 and CDR2: SGHVS, FQNEAQ. The DNA of the CDR3 is TGTGCCAGCAGCGGACTAGCGGGGGCCACAGATACGCAGTATTTT. Protein: CASSGLAGATDTQYF. Looking up the rest from reference TRBV7-8 and TRBJ2-3 gives the full variable domain: GAGVSQSPRYKVAKRGQDVALRCDPISGHVSLFWYQQALGQGPEFLTYFQNEAQLDKSGLPSDRFFAERPEGSVSTLKIQRTQQEDSAVYLCASSGLAGATDTQYFGPGTRLTVL.

This rearrangement joins TRBV25-1 to TRBJ1-2, with D uncertain. V lost 8 bases and J lost 3, with 10 bases in between. The CDR3 has 12 amino acids. Germline CDR1 MGHDK, CDR2 SYGVNS. CDR3 protein: CASRAPDYGYTF. Written as DNA, the CDR3 is TGTGCCAGCCGTGCGCCAGACTATGGCTACACCTTC.

In this sample, this clone turned up once. This chain links TRBV18 with TRBJ1-3; D is ambiguous. V lost 0 bases and J lost 0, with 15 bases in between. Germline lookup yields CDR1 KGHSH and CDR2 LQKENI. CDR3 length: 18 residues. CDR3 in amino acids: CASSPPSVHAYSGNTIYF. CDR3 nucleotides: TGTGCCAGCTCACCACCGTCGGTCCACGCGTACTCTGGAAACACCATATATTTT.

V usage is TRBV4-1 and J usage is TRBJ1-1, with a tentative D call TRBD1 (5 bases). With 6 bases removed from V and 4 bases from J, the gap between germline ends came to 15 bases. This CDR3 contains 14 residues. The germline V gene has CDR1 MGHRA and CDR2 YSYEKL. The chain's CDR3 is CASSLPGGVTEAFF. CDR3 DNA: TGCGCCAGCAGTCTCCCCGGGGGGGTCACTGAAGCTTTCTTT.

The gene calls are TRBV2 and TRBJ1-2; D remains unclear. Germline V gene sequence: CDR1 SNHLY, CDR2 FYNNEI. The CDR3 spans 9 residues. The germline V and J ends were trimmed by 10 bases and 8 bases, with 8 bases remaining between them. The CDR3 DNA reads TGTGCCACCGAAGACGGCTACACCTTC. This gives the protein CATEDGYTF.

The V call is TRBV5-1, the J call TRBJ2-3, with 7 bases matching TRBD1. Germline lookup yields CDR1 SGHRS and CDR2 YFSETQ. The V gene end was trimmed by 0 bases and the J gene end by 5 bases; junction bases not matched to a gene: 6. The CDR3 has 15 residues. The DNA of the CDR3 is TGCGCCAGCAGCTTGGTGTCAGGGGGTTTAGATACGCAGTATTTT. It is translated as CASSLVSGGLDTQYF.

The count of this clone is one. The CDR3 nucleotides read TGCGCCAGCAGCCCTCTAGGGCTAGATGGGCACGGGCAGTTCTTC. Translated, it gives CASSPLGLDGHGQFF. V usage is TRBV4-1 and J usage is TRBJ2-1; no definite D call. The germline V and J ends were trimmed by 4 bases and 12 bases, with 22 bases remaining between them. CDR1 and CDR2 (germline): MGHRA, YSYEKL. The CDR3 totals 15 residues.

The CDR3 protein is CASSLVGHERGSTDTQYF. The CDR3 DNA reads TGTGCCAGCAGCTTAGTCGGGCACGAGCGGGGGAGCACAGATACGCAGTATTTT. This sequence joins TRBV7-8 and TRBJ2-3, with 8 bases lining up with TRBD2. Per germline, CDR1 SGHVS and CDR2 FQNEAQ. This CDR3 is 18 amino acids long. The J segment lost 0 bases and the V segment lost 1 base, leaving 9 bases of the junction unmatched.

V usage is TRBV29-1 and J usage is TRBJ2-7; weak D call: TRBD2 (6 bases). The CDR3 loop spans 14 amino acids. The V end was cut by 4 bases, the J end by 2 bases, with 15 bases between. Germline V gene sequence: CDR1 SQVTM, CDR2 ANQGSEA. CDR3 in DNA: TGCAGCGTTGGCAACACTAGCCAAGCCTACGAGCAGTACTTC. This codes for CSVGNTSQAYEQYF.